This T cell receptor beta chain was observed in a study of blood T cell repertoires in COVID-19. About the research overall: Sources were T cells, B-cell-depleted T cells, or PBMCs; the material itself was cDNA or gDNA.

The repertoire was sequenced with immunoSEQ multiplex PCR; TCRdb's copy has only in-frame clones and lacks some. The sample includes about 120,000 clones, about 80% seen only once; the top ten take roughly 7.1%. Per the germline V gene, CDR1 is SGHTA and CDR2 is FQGNSA. There are 13 residues in the CDR3. The J segment lost 4 bases and the V segment lost 5 bases, leaving 5 bases of the junction unmatched. This sequence joins TRBV7-2 and TRBJ2-7; 7 bases align to TRBD1. This clonotype was obtained from a man in his 70s with active or convalescent COVID-19. Input material: peripheral blood. CDR3 in amino acids: CASSPGTVYEQYF. CDR3 coding DNA: TGTGCCAGCAGCCCTGGGACAGTATACGAGCAGTACTTC.